The present T cell receptor (beta chain) was sequenced within a study of T cell changes during pregnancy in multiple sclerosis. Germline-derived CDR1 and CDR2 are SNHLY and FYNNEI. This CDR3 spans 14 amino acids. The V end was cut by 7 bases, the J end by 3 bases, with 13 bases between. The table came from immunoSEQ multiplex PCR; TCRdb's copy has only in-frame clones and leaves some out. The sample yields under 80,000 clones, approximately 94% seen once. The sequencing used peripheral blood, collected in the third trimester of pregnancy. This TCR derives from a female donor with multiple sclerosis, enrolled in a pregnancy study. The chain is built from TRBV2 and TRBJ2-1; D is perhaps TRBD2 (6 bases). CDR3 amino acids: CASKRGLDYNEQFF. The CDR3 DNA reads TGTGCCAGCAAGAGGGGACTTGACTACAATGAGCAGTTCTTC.